This T cell receptor beta chain was observed in a study of cytomegalovirus exposure and HLA in healthy donors. PCR involved 60 Vbeta and 13 Jbeta primers. Per the original data handling: It was a later analysis that counted tens of millions of unique TCR beta chains, of which some 9.9 million were shared. The assay was immunoSEQ multiplex PCR, and TCRdb's table has in-frame clones only and misses some. That table supplies the V and J calls and clone size; D and trimming were determined from the DNA. The sample lists about 100,000 clones, approximately 74% seen once, with 13% to 15% in the top ten. Comment on this clone: The antigen is not known.

Study-level results: Within the data, a cluster of highly shared sequence variants was likely a sequencing artifact. Reports showed the classifier diagnosing cytomegalovirus status with high specificity and sensitivity. The study found most TCR sequences rare, yet found some public TCRs in many donors.

Germline CDR1 reads SGHNT; CDR2 reads YYREEE (reference sequence). The CDR3 length is 14 residues. The V end was cut by 3 bases, the J end by 4 bases, with 13 bases between. Sequenced material: PBMCs. The clonotype was recovered from a woman between 40 and 50 years old in good health and CMV-seropositive. This chain joins TRBV5-4 and TRBJ1-1, with D hard to call. Written as DNA, the CDR3 is TGTGCCAGCAGCTCGGAATCGCGGGGCACTGAAGCTTTCTTT. Protein sequence: CASSSESRGTEAFF.